This TCR beta chain is drawn from a study of cytomegalovirus exposure and HLA in healthy donors. Study as a whole: About 85 million unique TCR sequences came from HLA-typed donors in an early release.

Per germline, CDR1 LNHDA and CDR2 SQIVND (reference sequence). Trimming stripped 5 bases from V and 2 bases from J, with 9 bases between. CDR3 size: 13 residues. With regard to this clone: Its specificity is not known.

Study-level results: More clonal expansion characterized HLA-associated TCR beta chains than equally common others in a later analysis.

Amplification used 60 Vbeta primers and 13 Jbeta primers. Profiled with immunoSEQ multiplex PCR; TCRdb holds only in-frame clones, not every one. The repertoire holds approximately 170,000 clones, with under 85% as singletons. Sequencing used PBMCs. This clonotype was sampled from a man aged 50 to 60 in good health and CMV-seropositive. The chain couples TRBV19 to TRBJ1-2; the D gene is possibly TRBD1 (5 bases). CDR3: CASSAGQNYGYTF. The CDR3 DNA follows: TGTGCCAGTAGTGCAGGGCAGAACTATGGCTACACCTTC. The variable domain in full, with the rest retrieved from reference TRBV19 and TRBJ1-2, is DGGITQSPKYLFRKEGQNVTLSCEQNLNHDAMYWYRQDPGQGLRLIYYSQIVNDFQKGDIAEGYSVSREKKESFPLTVTSAQKNPTAFYLCASSAGQNYGYTFGSGTRLTVV.